Sequencing of this T cell receptor beta chain was carried out in a study of cytomegalovirus exposure and HLA in healthy donors. Regarding the study as a whole: Among donors in an Asian-associated ancestry cluster, a later analysis reportedly found fewer N-insertions than the roughly 680-donor mean. Most TCR beta V segments were productive about 87% or about 30% of the time in an earlier analysis. Donors were assumed by presence/absence analyses to have roughly uniform sequencing depth.

As to this clone: The antigen remains undetermined.

Primers for the PCR totalled 60 Vbeta and 13 Jbeta. Clones were read by immunoSEQ multiplex PCR, and TCRdb kept only the in-frame ones, dropping some. The data hold some 130,000 clones, with roughly 70% observed a single time. The receptor's source is a man aged 40-49 years in good health and CMV-seronegative. Sequenced material: PBMCs.

The CDR3 sequence: CASSLKTSGASTDTQYF. CDR3 DNA sequence: TGTGCCAGCAGCCTTAAGACTAGCGGGGCTAGCACAGATACGCAGTATTTT. This chain links TRBV5-6 with TRBJ2-3, with 11 bases lining up with TRBD2. Trimming removed 4 bases from V and 0 bases from J; junction bases left unmatched: 7. Germline loops: CDR1 SGHDT, CDR2 YYEEEE. This CDR3 is built from 17 residues.